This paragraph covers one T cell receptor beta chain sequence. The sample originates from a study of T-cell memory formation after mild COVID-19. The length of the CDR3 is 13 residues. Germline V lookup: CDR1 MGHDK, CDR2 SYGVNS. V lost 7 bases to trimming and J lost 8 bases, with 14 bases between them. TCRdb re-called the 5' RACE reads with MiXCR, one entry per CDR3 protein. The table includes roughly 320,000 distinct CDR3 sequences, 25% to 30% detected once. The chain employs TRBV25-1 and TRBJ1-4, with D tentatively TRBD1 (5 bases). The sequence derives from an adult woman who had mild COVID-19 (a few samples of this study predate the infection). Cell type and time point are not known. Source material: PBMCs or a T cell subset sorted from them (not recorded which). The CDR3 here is CASTQQQGEKLFF. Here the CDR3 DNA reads TGTGCCAGCACCCAACAGCAGGGAGAAAAACTGTTTTTT.